Listed below are T cell receptor beta chains from one sample, sequenced in a study of CD8+CD57+ T cells in acquired aplastic anemia. TCRdb passed the reads through MiXCR, listing each CDR3 protein once. In the table there are some 180,000 distinct CDR3 sequences, roughly 65% of which are singletons. Material for sequencing was sorted CD4+, CD8+, or CD8+CD57+ T cells (not recorded which) from PBMCs. Every receptor here comes from a human donor with aplastic anemia. Each CDR3 is given without its conserved first and last residue. Each record gives: clone size, V gene, J gene, CDR3 length, CDR3 protein. Clone size is given for some rows only: seen once, a few or many times, or a class if the clone is expanded.

clone size: NA
V gene: TRBV7-9
J gene: TRBJ2-7
CDR3 length: 12
CDR3 protein: ASTPGLAGVEQY

clone size: NA
V gene: TRBV5-1
J gene: TRBJ2-3
CDR3 length: 13
CDR3 protein: ASSLHDKVTDTQY

clone size: NA
V gene: TRBV15
J gene: TRBJ2-3
CDR3 length: 11
CDR3 protein: ATSSRLGDTQY

clone size: NA
V gene: TRBV5-1
J gene: TRBJ1-3
CDR3 length: 13
CDR3 protein: ASSLGRYSGNTIY

clone size: NA
V gene: TRBV19
J gene: TRBJ2-7
CDR3 length: 12
CDR3 protein: ASSPRSNSYEQY

clone size: few
V gene: TRBV20-1
J gene: TRBJ1-1
CDR3 length: 11
CDR3 protein: SARDTRSPEAF

clone size: many
V gene: TRBV6-5
J gene: TRBJ1-1
CDR3 length: 13
CDR3 protein: ASSTGQGVYTEAF

clone size: NA
V gene: TRBV20-1
J gene: TRBJ2-7
CDR3 length: 11
CDR3 protein: SARVGQGYEQY

clone size: many
V gene: TRBV24-1
J gene: TRBJ2-1
CDR3 length: 15
CDR3 protein: ATSTQWTDSSYNEQF

clone size: few
V gene: TRBV12-5
J gene: TRBJ2-3
CDR3 length: 11
CDR3 protein: ASGLWRDRGQY

clone size: NA
V gene: TRBV7-9
J gene: TRBJ2-2
CDR3 length: 11
CDR3 protein: ASSPDQGGELF

clone size: NA
V gene: TRBV10-3
J gene: TRBJ1-1
CDR3 length: 12
CDR3 protein: AISDQGWNTEAF

clone size: many
V gene: TRBV5-4
J gene: TRBJ2-1
CDR3 length: 13
CDR3 protein: ASSHGQGSYNEQF

clone size: NA
V gene: TRBV19
J gene: TRBJ1-5
CDR3 length: 12
CDR3 protein: ASIGTVSNQPQH

clone size: NA
V gene: TRBV7-3
J gene: TRBJ2-5
CDR3 length: 13
CDR3 protein: ASSNSGGLLETQY

clone size: NA
V gene: TRBV20-1
J gene: TRBJ2-7
CDR3 length: 12
CDR3 protein: SARGPSGNYEQY

clone size: NA
V gene: TRBV29-1
J gene: TRBJ1-3
CDR3 length: 13
CDR3 protein: SVEVAGGDGNTIY

clone size: NA
V gene: TRBV9
J gene: TRBJ1-1
CDR3 length: 15
CDR3 protein: ASSVDGTGGLLDEAF

clone size: few
V gene: TRBV7-2
J gene: TRBJ2-1
CDR3 length: 14
CDR3 protein: ASSLSGTSGGNEQF

clone size: NA
V gene: TRBV20-1
J gene: TRBJ2-3
CDR3 length: 10
CDR3 protein: SASRGTGTQY

clone size: NA
V gene: TRBV7-2
J gene: TRBJ2-7
CDR3 length: 13
CDR3 protein: ASSGVTSATYEQY

clone size: many
V gene: TRBV29-1
J gene: TRBJ1-1
CDR3 length: 11
CDR3 protein: SAGTAPGTEAF

clone size: once
V gene: TRBV20-1
J gene: TRBJ1-2
CDR3 length: 11
CDR3 protein: SAYPPGLRGYT

clone size: NA
V gene: TRBV11-2
J gene: TRBJ1-6
CDR3 length: 11
CDR3 protein: ASSVDSGSPLH

clone size: many
V gene: TRBV5-8
J gene: TRBJ1-2
CDR3 length: 13
CDR3 protein: ASSLSHSGNYGYT

clone size: many
V gene: TRBV19
J gene: TRBJ2-3
CDR3 length: 15
CDR3 protein: ASSTPSGLPEGDTQY

clone size: NA
V gene: TRBV24-1
J gene: TRBJ2-2
CDR3 length: 12
CDR3 protein: ATSEPTNTGELF

clone size: NA
V gene: TRBV30
J gene: TRBJ1-5
CDR3 length: 12
CDR3 protein: AWSVGAGDQPQH

clone size: many
V gene: TRBV12-3/TRBV12-4
J gene: TRBJ1-6
CDR3 length: 14
CDR3 protein: ASSVLGPTYNSPLH

clone size: many
V gene: TRBV6-6
J gene: TRBJ1-5
CDR3 length: 11
CDR3 protein: ASSGTTNQPQH

clone size: NA
V gene: TRBV2
J gene: TRBJ1-5
CDR3 length: 14
CDR3 protein: ASSEGTTGNNQPQH

clone size: many
V gene: TRBV5-6
J gene: TRBJ1-2
CDR3 length: 12
CDR3 protein: ASSSRQGVDGYT

clone size: NA
V gene: TRBV2
J gene: TRBJ2-7
CDR3 length: 12
CDR3 protein: ASSGTGGAYEQY